This T cell receptor beta chain was recovered during a study of cytomegalovirus exposure and HLA in healthy donors. The overall study: The study's early data release held 75 million to 95 million unique TCRs from HLA-typed donors. General observations from the study: Most observed TCR sequences were rare, whereas some public TCRs were detected in many donors. Donors were assumed by presence/absence analyses to have roughly uniform sequencing depth.

On this clone: Its antigen is currently unknown.

PCR involved 60 Vbeta and 13 Jbeta primers. Data came from immunoSEQ multiplex PCR; TCRdb stores just in-frame clones and leaves some out. The repertoire has 150,000 to 200,000 clones, roughly 75% of them found once; the top ten carry around 2.6%. The donors comprised healthy bone marrow donors. CDR1 is KGHSH, CDR2 LQKENI, per germline. V gave up 4 bases and J gave up 2 bases, with 14 bases separating them. The CDR3 totals 15 residues. The genes are TRBV18 and TRBJ2-5; D possibly corresponds to TRBD2 (5 bases). This clonotype was obtained from a female donor in good health and CMV-seronegative. The material sequenced was PBMCs. The CDR3 DNA is TGTGCCAGCTCACGGTTGTCGGACTCTCAAGAGACCCAGTACTTC. Its protein is CASSRLSDSQETQYF.